This entry describes one TCR beta chain. In its sample, this clonotype was seen many times. Its antigen target is currently unknown. It has no much larger one-base neighbor in the sample; base qualities were not kept. Receptors were amplified or captured by PCR. These reads were obtained on an Illumina HiSeq 2500. To normalize quantification of the TCRbeta repertoire, the TCR libraries were built with molecular barcoding that relied on unique molecular identifiers. Starting from the raw public reads, TCRdb applied fastp trimming at Q25, assembled clones with MiXCR and retained in-frame beta chains. Rows with one shared CDR3 protein collapse into an entry with the most common genes and DNA. The sample has about 280,000 distinct CDR3 sequences on record, around 10% of them singletons. The top ten clonotypes cover 20% to 25% of the sample. This specimen comes from a study of T-cell reconstitution after alpha-beta-depleted transplantation in children (dated by TCRdb to about 2016). As for the study more broadly: Using TCR repertoire profiling, the study followed T-cell immune reconstitution in a quantitative way in children after TCRalphabeta/CD19-depleted allogeneic hematopoietic cell transplantation. General study outcomes and caveats: The apparently early recovery of alphabetaT-cell counts about two months after transplant reportedly depended on only several hundred rapidly expanded clones that came from non-depleted graft cells. In some patients, high TCRbeta diversity at day 60 was attributed to recipient T cells and intrathymic progenitors that had survived conditioning. Over the following months the frequencies of hyperexpanded clones went down, and after one year T-cell counts and TCRbeta diversity were mostly credited to newly produced T cells.

The label giving this sample's treatment or condition can be read as: allogeneic hematopoietic cell transplantation with graft depleted of TCRalphabeta T cells and CD19 B cells. The children who served as transplant recipients had been given grafts of TCRalphabeta/CD19-depleted allogeneic hematopoietic cells. This TCR was recovered from a male patient aged 2 to 9 who had a stem cell transplant for chronic granulomatous disease, so the T cells may come from the graft donor. The sequences come from peripheral blood, collected 180 days after TCRalphabeta/CD19-depleted stem cell transplant.

The CDR3 region has the sequence CASSLAGGQYF. The DNA sequence is TGTGCCAGCAGCTTAGCGGGAGGCCAGTACTTC. Recombination linked TRBV7-2 to TRBJ2-5; the D segment could be TRBD2, given 6 matching bases. Its CDR3 holds 11 amino acids, cysteine through phenylalanine. Solely the CDR3 DNA is kept, with 33 bases framed from the first base. In the germline V gene, CDR1 corresponds to SGHTA and CDR2 to FQGNSA. A distance of 6 bases separates the germline ends of V and J, which lose 0 bases and 10 bases respectively. The full variable domain, completed from the reference TRBV7-2 and TRBJ2-5 proteins outside the CDR3, reads GAGVSQSPSNKVTEKGKDVELRCDPISGHTALYWYRQSLGQGLEFLIYFQGNSAPDKSGLPSDRFSAERTGGSVSTLTIQRTQQEDSAVYLCASSLAGGQYFGPGTRLLVL.